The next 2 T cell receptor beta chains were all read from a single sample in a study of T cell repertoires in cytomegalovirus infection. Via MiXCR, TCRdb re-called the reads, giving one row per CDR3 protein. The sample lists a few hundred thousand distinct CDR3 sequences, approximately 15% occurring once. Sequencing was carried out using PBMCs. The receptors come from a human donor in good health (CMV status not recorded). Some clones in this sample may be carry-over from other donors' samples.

The CDR3 DNA reads as TGTGCCAGCATGACGGGGGGCAGTGAAGCTTTCTTT. This translates into CASMTGGSEAFF. This chain connects TRBV27 to TRBJ1-1, with a possible D match to TRBD1 (6 bases). CDR3 size: 12 residues. Germline CDR1 reads MNHEY; CDR2 reads SMNVEV (reference sequence). The V end lost 7 bases, the J end lost 7 bases, and 13 bases lay between the germline ends.

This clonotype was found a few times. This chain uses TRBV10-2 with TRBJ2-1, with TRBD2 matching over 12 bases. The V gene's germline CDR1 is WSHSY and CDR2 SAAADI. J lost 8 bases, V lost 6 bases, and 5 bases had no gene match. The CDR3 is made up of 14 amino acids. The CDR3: CASRASGGAYEQFF. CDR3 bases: TGCGCCAGCAGAGCTAGCGGGGGGGCTTATGAGCAGTTCTTC.